This TCR beta chain originates from a study of blood T cells in healthy people across ages. A minimum of 6.5 million PBMCs was isolated per sample. Germline V gives CDR1 MGHRA, CDR2 YSYEKL. This CDR3 has 18 residues. The ends were cut back, 5 bases at V and 2 bases at J, with 24 bases in the middle. A second PCR of 7 to 11 cycles used a sample-barcoded 5' primer and a J-beta primer mix. TCRdb independently ran MiXCR on the 5' RACE reads; one entry per CDR3 protein. The top ten clones hold approximately 10% of a sample with about 1.6 million distinct CDR3 sequences, 30% to 35% of them seen once. Of note for this clonotype: Its antigen is unidentified.

Findings of the study overall: With age, beta diversity per million T cells declined roughly linearly, significantly by 40 to 50. Expanded clonotype changes were possibly confounded by unknown donor CMV status.

Material: blood. The V call is TRBV4-1, the J call TRBJ1-1, with D maybe TRBD1 (5 bases). This TCR was sampled from a woman under 40 in good health. CDR3 nucleotides: TGCGCCAGCAGCTATACCGGGGGGAAGGGTATCTCAAACACTGAAGCTTTCTTT. It codes for CASSYTGGKGISNTEAFF.